This T cell receptor beta chain was sequenced during a study of CD8+ T cells in alopecia areata. Trimming removed 7 bases from V and 5 bases from J; junction bases left unmatched: 5. Looked up from germline, CDR1 is SQVTM and CDR2 is ANQGSEA. There are 13 residues in the CDR3. Following extraction, RNA underwent reverse transcription to cDNA, which served as the sequencing template. The table came from immunoSEQ multiplex PCR; TCRdb's copy has only in-frame clones and leaves some out. This table holds about 140,000 clones, around 83% found once. Treatment here: oral pan-JAK inhibitor, 5-10 mg twice daily. This clone was seen a handful of times.

The clonotype originates from a human donor with alopecia areata. The sequencing here drew on CD8+ T cells sorted from blood, taken at week 4, from a patient treated with tofacitinib. The chain carries TRBV29-1 and TRBJ2-2; TRBD1 agrees at 9 bases. The CDR3 region has the DNA TGCAGCGCAAAGGACAGGGGAACCGGGGAGCTGTTTTTT. It translates to CSAKDRGTGELFF.